This T cell receptor (beta chain) was identified during a study of blood T cell repertoires in COVID-19. The CDR3 consists of 15 residues. The V gene lost 7 bases and the J gene lost 8 bases, with 18 bases spanning the gap. The germline gives CDR1 LNHDA, CDR2 SQIVND (reference sequence). The table came from immunoSEQ multiplex PCR; TCRdb's copy has only in-frame clones and leaves some out. Here the sample spans under 300,000 clones, 65% to 90% being singletons. The chain recombines TRBV19 with TRBJ1-6, with a possible D match to TRBD1 (5 bases). This TCR was sampled from a woman aged 65 to 85 with COVID-19, enrolled during active disease. The material sequenced was peripheral blood. Here the CDR3 reads CASTSTGLGDSPLHF. The CDR3 DNA reads as TGTGCCAGTACCTCGACGGGCCTAGGGGATTCACCCCTCCACTTT.